This section outlines one T cell receptor (beta chain) sequence together with its context. The data were obtained in a study of OX40 agonist ivuxolimab in advanced cancers. Study details: Of mixed ages from roughly 23 to 80 and averaging 60 years, the group was approximately 80% male.

CDR3 size: 16 residues. The V and J ends lost 4 bases and 10 bases, in that order; junction bases with no gene match: 14. Germline V lookup: CDR1 SGHRS, CDR2 YFSETQ. Clones were sequenced by immunoSEQ multiplex PCR, and TCRdb holds only the in-frame ones, with some missing. This sample has 120,000 or so clones, with around 93% found just once. No patient had autoimmune disease or received systemic immunosuppression. V usage is TRBV5-1 and J usage is TRBJ2-1; 10 bases match TRBD1. This sequence was found in an adult with an advanced solid tumor such as melanoma, head and neck, liver or kidney cancer. The sequences come from CD4+ or CD8+ T cells sorted from blood, collected in a trial of the OX40 agonist ivuxolimab. DNA of the CDR3: TGCGCCAGCAGCCGACCGACAGGGGGCGCGGTGGGGGAGCAGTTCTTC. Its protein product is CASSRPTGGAVGEQFF.